This T cell receptor beta chain was recorded in a study of CD8+ T cells in alopecia areata. Regarding treatment: oral pan-JAK inhibitor, 5-10 mg twice daily. Extracted RNA was reverse transcribed, and the resulting cDNA served as sequencing template. Libraries were prepared by immunoSEQ multiplex PCR; TCRdb keeps only in-frame clonotypes and omits some of them. The table includes about 190,000 clones, less than 70% detected once. The CDR3 extends over 15 amino acids. V shed 0 bases, J shed 4 bases, and the junction held 4 bases outside the gene matches. From germline, CDR1 is MGHRA and CDR2 YSYEKL. This chain connects TRBV4-1 to TRBJ1-2; 8 bases line up with TRBD1. The specimen was CD4+ T cells sorted from blood, collected at approximately week 50, from a patient treated with tofacitinib. This TCR came from a human donor with alopecia areata. The CDR3 reads CASSQEPGTGYGYTF. The CDR3 DNA is TGCGCCAGCAGCCAAGAACCGGGGACAGGCTATGGCTACACCTTC.